A single sample is the source of the 23 T cell receptor beta chains below, sequenced in a study of Graves' ophthalmopathy and Graves' hyperthyroidism. The sequenced template was RNA, covering the TCR beta CDR3 region. Second-round multiplex PCR came after first-round RT-PCR with HTBI primers. TCRdb analysed the multiplex PCR reads with MiXCR anew, one entry per CDR3 protein. The table includes roughly 600,000 distinct CDR3 sequences, about 40% detected once. Sequenced: peripheral blood or thyroid tissue (not recorded which). These receptors came from an adult man with Graves' hyperthyroidism.

Many counts were recorded for this clonotype. The gene calls are TRBV29-1 and TRBJ1-1; D is uncertain. V gave up 4 bases and J gave up 6 bases, with 9 bases separating them. This CDR3 region has 11 residues. Germline V gives CDR1 SQVTM, CDR2 ANQGSEA. The chain's CDR3 is CSVVPQAEAFF. CDR3 DNA sequence: TGCAGCGTTGTCCCGCAGGCTGAAGCTTTCTTT. The complete variable domain, with remaining parts taken from reference TRBV29-1 and TRBJ1-1, reads SAVISQKPSRDICQRGTSLTIQCQVDSQVTMMFWYRQQPGQSLTLIATANQGSEATYESGFVIDKFPISRPNLTFSTLTVSNMSPEDSSIYLCSVVPQAEAFFGQGTRLTVV.

Only a few counts were recorded for this clonotype. The chain links TRBV7-2 to TRBJ2-5; D is possibly TRBD1 (7 bases). CDR3 size: 15 residues. Germline CDR1 and CDR2: SGHTA and FQGNSA. Trimming left V 5 bases short and J 4 bases short, with 17 bases between. In nucleotides, the CDR3 is TGTGCCAGCAGCCCCCGGAGGGGGCTGGGAGAGACCCAGTACTTC. It specifies CASSPRRGLGETQYF.

This clonotype was picked up many times. A junction boundary mismatches the germline segment, possibly from a read error. This chain connects TRBV15 to TRBJ2-7; D possibly corresponds to TRBD2 (5 bases). CDR3 size: 12 residues. Germline CDR1 LNHNV, CDR2 YYDKDF (reference sequence). The CDR3 bases are TGTGCCACCAGCAGAGATGGAACGGGGTCCCACTTC. This translates into CATSRDGTGSHF.

This clonotype was seen ten or more times. The rearrangement uses TRBV29-1 and TRBJ1-4, with D tentatively TRBD1 (5 bases). Trimming cost V 7 bases and J 0 bases, with 9 bases left between them. Germline V CDR1 and CDR2: SQVTM, ANQGSEA. The CDR3 is 13 amino acids. This chain's CDR3 is CSAGHATNEKLFF. The DNA for the CDR3 is TGCAGCGCTGGACATGCAACTAATGAAAAACTGTTTTTT.

This clonotype was detected only a few times. The rearrangement joins TRBV20-1 to TRBJ1-1; D is perhaps TRBD1 (6 bases). This CDR3 region has 15 residues. Germline CDR1 is DFQATT and CDR2 is SNEGSKA (reference sequence). V was pared by 0 bases and J by 3 bases, with 14 bases between. Here the CDR3 DNA reads TGCAGTGCTAGAGATCTGGGGGGGCAGCACACTGAAGCTTTCTTT. The encoded protein is CSARDLGGQHTEAFF.

This clonotype has a handful of counts. The chain recombines TRBV19 with TRBJ1-1; TRBD1 matches 10 bases. Per germline, CDR1 LNHDA and CDR2 SQIVND (reference sequence). With V trimmed by 7 bases and J by 6 bases, 5 bases remained unmatched. The CDR3 extends over 13 amino acids. CDR3 in amino acids: CASTRQGAAEAFF. The CDR3 DNA reads as TGTGCCAGTACAAGACAGGGGGCCGCTGAAGCTTTCTTT.

J is TRBJ1-5 and V is TRBV12-3 or TRBV12-4; no clear D. The CDR3 contains 14 residues. Trimming pared 4 bases from V and 4 bases from J, leaving 11 bases between. In DNA, the CDR3 is TGTGCCAGCAGTTCCGAGTTCAGAAATCAGCCCCAGCATTTT. Translating it yields CASSSEFRNQPQHF.

This clonotype has only a few counts. The chain combines TRBV6-6 with TRBJ1-1, with D unresolved. The CDR3 is 17 amino acids. The germline V gene has CDR1 MNHNY and CDR2 SVGAGI (reference sequence). V was trimmed by 7 bases and J by 0 bases, leaving 21 bases between them. The CDR3 DNA is TGTGCCAGCACCCTCAAACTCCTGGGGAGCCTGAACACTGAAGCTTTCTTT. It yields the protein CASTLKLLGSLNTEAFF.

Many counts were recorded for this clonotype. V and J are TRBV7-2 and TRBJ2-5; a possible D gene is TRBD2 (5 bases). This CDR3 is 15 amino acids long. V was cut by 1 base and J by 5 bases, with 14 bases left in between. Germline-derived CDR1 and CDR2 are SGHTA and FQGNSA. As DNA, the CDR3 is TGTGCCAGCAGCTTAGGTTCTAGCATCGGGGAGACCCAGTACTTC. Translating it yields CASSLGSSIGETQYF.

J is TRBJ2-7 and V is TRBV27, with D perhaps assigned TRBD1 or TRBD2 (5 bases each). CDR1 and CDR2 from the germline V gene are MNHEY and SMNVEV (reference sequence). The CDR3 is 13 amino acids. With 1 base removed from V and 6 bases from J, the gap between germline ends came to 10 bases. CDR3 in DNA: TGTGCCAGCAGTTTATACAGGAGGCGCGAGCAGTACTTC. The encoded protein is CASSLYRRREQYF.

This clonotype came up once. The chain carries TRBV29-1 and TRBJ2-7; no reliable D call. The CDR3 length is 16 residues. Germline CDR1 and CDR2: SQVTM and ANQGSEA. CDR3 in amino acids: CSLDLSGTETPYEQYF. CDR3 nucleotide sequence: TGCAGTTTAGATTTATCCGGAACAGAGACTCCCTACGAGCAGTACTTC.

This chain uses TRBV5-1 with TRBJ1-1; 9 bases agree with TRBD1. Trimming took 4 bases from V and 11 from J; bases not matched to a gene: 12. The length of the CDR3 is 14 residues. Germline V gives CDR1 SGHRS, CDR2 YFSETQ. The CDR3 sequence: CASSPDRGRYEAFF. The CDR3 region has the DNA TGCGCCAGCAGCCCAGACAGGGGGAGATACGAGGCTTTCTTT.

V gene TRBV6-1 combines with J gene TRBJ1-5; tentatively, D is TRBD1 (6 bases). This CDR3 has 17 amino acids. Trimming left V 0 bases short and J 0 bases short, with 12 bases between. CDR1 MNHNS and CDR2 SASEGT come from the germline V gene. CDR3 sequence: CASSEAQTGGSNQPQHF. In nucleotides, the CDR3 is TGTGCCAGCAGTGAAGCACAGACAGGTGGTAGCAATCAGCCCCAGCATTTT.

V and J are TRBV20-1 and TRBJ2-5, with 7 bases identical to TRBD1. The length of the CDR3 is 13 residues. Trimming took 6 bases from V and 0 from J; bases not matched to a gene: 4. Germline assignment: CDR1 DFQATT and CDR2 SNEGSKA (reference sequence). This chain's CDR3 is CSAPTGYQETQYF. The CDR3 nucleotides read TGCAGTGCCCCGACAGGGTACCAAGAGACCCAGTACTTC.

This chain uses TRBV20-1 with TRBJ1-1, with D perhaps matching TRBD1 (6 bases). The CDR3 has 13 residues. Trimming shortened V by 0 bases and J by 11 bases, and 16 bases separated the two germline ends. The germline CDR1 and CDR2 sequences are DFQATT and SNEGSKA (reference sequence). DNA for the CDR3: TGCAGTGCTAGAGATGAGGGGGGCGCATACGCTTTCTTT. Its protein product is CSARDEGGAYAFF.

The gene calls are TRBV2 and TRBJ1-5, with 7 bases lining up with TRBD1. Germline-derived CDR1 and CDR2 are SNHLY and FYNNEI. The CDR3 has 15 amino acids. The junction had 6 bases not matched to a gene; V was cut back by 5 bases and J by 2 bases. The CDR3 DNA reads as TGTGCCAGCAGTACCGACAGGGTCCGCAATCAGCCCCAGCATTTT. This encodes CASSTDRVRNQPQHF.

This clonotype was found many times. At one end, the junction sequence differs from germline, possibly due to a read error. The chain is built from TRBV24-1 and TRBJ2-7; TRBD1 matches at 8 bases. Looked up from germline, CDR1 is KGHDR and CDR2 is SFDVKD. This CDR3 spans 15 amino acids. CDR3 bases: TGTGCCATCAGTGATCCCGGGACAGGAGCCTACGAGCAGTACTTC. Protein sequence: CAISDPGTGAYEQYF.

The chain links TRBV7-3 to TRBJ2-7; 8 nucleotides line up with TRBD1. The DNA end is more similar to TRBJ2-1, so the J call may be wrong. Germline V lookup: CDR1 SGHTA, CDR2 FQGTGA. This CDR3 has 14 residues. The CDR3 DNA reads TGTGCCAGCAGCTTAAGGGGACAGGACGATGAGCAGTTCTTC. It yields the protein CASSLRGQDDEQFF.

This clonotype was observed at least ten times. The chain combines TRBV10-2 with TRBJ1-1, with D possibly TRBD1 on 5 matching bases. The CDR3 runs to 12 residues. V was trimmed by 1 base and J by 9 bases, leaving 9 bases between them. Germline V gene data show CDR1 as WSHSY and CDR2 as SAAADI. CDR3 coding DNA: TGCGCCAGCAGTGAGTTAGGGGCGAAAGCTTTCTTT. Its translation is CASSELGAKAFF.

Ten or more counts support this clonotype. The chain employs TRBV2 and TRBJ2-7, with D perhaps matching TRBD1 (5 bases). Trimming removed 5 bases from V and 6 bases from J, with 11 bases in between. Germline V gene lookup returns CDR1 SNHLY and CDR2 FYNNEI. The CDR3 runs 12 residues. CDR3 sequence (DNA): TGTGCCAGCAGTACAGGATCCGTCGAGCAGTACTTC. As protein: CASSTGSVEQYF.

The count of this clonotype is one. CDR3: CASRGQEPSYEQYF. In DNA form, the CDR3 reads TGTGCCAGCAGGGGACAGGAACCCTCCTACGAGCAGTACTTC. V is TRBV2 and J is TRBJ2-7; TRBD1 matches at 8 bases. Germline CDR1 reads SNHLY; CDR2 reads FYNNEI. Trimming cost V 6 bases and J 0 bases; bases outside gene matches: 4. The CDR3 totals 14 residues.

This clonotype has a count of ten or more. This chain links TRBV4-2 with TRBJ1-2; 11 positions agree with TRBD1. Per germline, CDR1 LGHNA and CDR2 YNFKEQ. The CDR3 is 15 residues long. The V gene end was trimmed by 1 base and the J gene end by 7 bases; junction bases not matched to a gene: 5. The CDR3 nucleotides read TGTGCCAGCAGCCAAGTTGGACAGGGGGCGGTTGGCTACACCTTC. It yields the protein CASSQVGQGAVGYTF.

At least ten counts were recorded for this clonotype. V gene TRBV12-3 or TRBV12-4 combines with J gene TRBJ2-7, with unresolved D. This CDR3 spans 14 amino acids. The V end was cut by 1 base, the J end by 3 bases, with 10 bases between. CDR3 DNA: TGTGCCAGCAGTTTAGGGGCAACGATCTACGAGCAGTACTTC. It translates to CASSLGATIYEQYF.